This TCR beta chain was sequenced during a study of CD8 T cells in ankylosing spondylitis. TCRdb independently ran MiXCR on the 5' RACE reads; one entry per CDR3 protein. The repertoire has around 330,000 distinct CDR3 sequences, approximately 10% of them found once; the top ten carry 9.1%. This CDR3 spans 17 amino acids. Trimming at V came to 3 bases and at J to 1 base, leaving 11 bases not matched to a gene. Looked up from germline, CDR1 is SGHTA and CDR2 is FQGNSA. This clonotype has only a few counts. The chain couples TRBV7-2 to TRBJ2-7, with TRBD2 matching 8 bases. Material for sequencing was blood, either unsorted or a sorted T cell fraction (not recorded which). The receptor was isolated from a female donor with ankylosing spondylitis or in good health (not recorded which). In nucleotides, the CDR3 is TGTGCCAGCAGCTTTGCCCCTTTTGCGGGAGGTTCCTACGAGCAGTACTTC. It specifies CASSFAPFAGGSYEQYF.